The entry below describes one TCR beta chain. It lacks a known antigen. No clone much larger than this one lies a single base away; base qualities are absent. The cohort was made up of about 610 healthy bone marrow donors. At the time of sampling, all cohort members were nominally healthy, though unrecorded immune exposures were likely present. The donor was CMV seropositive and was included in the group of 250 to 350 seropositive cohort members. Every donor gave a peripheral blood sample, and the peripheral blood mononuclear cells from that sample were used for TCR beta sequencing. The Qiagen DNeasy Blood Extraction Kit was used to extract genomic DNA from the blood cell samples. To prepare the library, the immunoSEQ multiplex PCR assay was applied. For the multiplex PCR, a mixture combining 60 forward primers for TCR Vbeta segments and 13 reverse primers for TCR Jbeta segments was used. A multiplex PCR assay on genomic DNA amplified the CDR3 region of rearranged TCR beta genes. On the Illumina HiSeq System, the amplified TCR beta libraries were sequenced as 87-base-pair reads. From the authors' description of their analysis: A later analysis counted around 72 million unique TCR beta chains across the 550 to 700 repertoires, and some 11 million of these chains were shared by at least two donors. A nearest-neighbor algorithm error-corrected the raw reads and collapsed the reads into unique sequences, merging closely related sequences to remove PCR and sequencing errors. To assign V, D and J gene segments, CDR3 sequences were aligned to IMGT reference sequences. For a sequence to be retained, a match of at least six nucleotides to both a V gene segment and a J gene segment was required. Rearrangements were classified as productive when the CDR3 lacked stop codons and remained in frame with V and J, and all other rearrangements were classified as non-productive. Following IMGT convention, CDR3 was defined as the stretch from the second conserved V-encoded cysteine up to the conserved J-encoded phenylalanine. In an earlier analysis of some 550 of the donors, sequences lacking an unambiguous match to a single V gene segment were excluded. An earlier analysis of 587 of the donors called V segments functional above 56.7% productive rearrangements and segregating when the between-donor standard deviation exceeded 5%. A statistical classification framework was built for diagnosing cytomegalovirus status from the catalog of TCR beta chain sequences. In a later analysis, TCR nucleotide sequences were compared against IMGT/GENE-DB human TR gene sequences so that V and J genes could be assigned. Using the TCRdist pipeline, a later analysis assigned CDR3 sequences along with most-parsimonious VDJ recombination scenarios. In a later analysis, each TCR beta chain was defined by its CDR3 amino acid sequence together with its V-gene family, and reads lacking a unique V-gene family were excluded. In a later analysis, 550 to 650 highly shared, low-generation-probability nucleotide sequences were removed to address suspected cross-contamination and a sequencing artifact. A later analysis calculated a clonal expansion index for each public chain from normalized within-repertoire ranks of inferred template counts. In a later analysis, generation probabilities were computed using a VDJ recombination model fitted to out-of-frame rearrangements, and the results were checked against IGoR. A later analysis scored TCR-TCR, TCR-HLA and TCR-CMV co-occurrence with hypergeometric tests, applying a repertoire-size bias correction to TCR pairs. In a later analysis, false discovery rates were estimated by permuting HLA or CMV assignments 20 times. In a later analysis, co-occurring TCRs were grouped with DBSCAN, and TCRdist sequence similarity was added when clustering was performed within HLA-allele-positive subsets. Co-occurrence clustering excluded repertoires with fewer than 30,000 or more than 120,000 public chains, plus five with anomalous nucleotide sharing. The immuneACCESS repertoire file appears here via TCRdb, limited to in-frame rearrangements. These files lack a portion of the clones; in checked studies, under half of the deficit traces to unresolved V genes, and the cause of the others is not known. V and J calls and clone size come straight from that table; D and trimming were deduced from the DNA. Present in this sample are around 100,000 clones, 10% of which were seen just once. The ten top clones hold around 5.9% of the sample.

Reading from cysteine to phenylalanine, the CDR3 counts 14 amino acids. Of all the DNA, just the CDR3 is kept, 42 bases in frame from base 1. CDR1 and CDR2 are read off the germline V gene (reference sequence) as MNHEY and SMNVEV. From V the trimming removes 2 bases and from J it removes 6 bases, while the gene matches leave 7 bases of the junction unaccounted for. This specimen belongs to a study of cytomegalovirus exposure and HLA in healthy donors (TCRdb year 2017). As for the study more broadly: An earlier analysis of approximately 640 of the donors reported more than 250 Gb of sequence data and 117 million unique TCR beta sequences from some 180 million T cells. Roughly 5 DR-DQ haplotypes were handled as single units for association and clustering, since linkage in the cohort was strong. Among the roughly 400 genotyped donors, approximately 82% belonged to the genetic ancestry cluster associated with self-reported Caucasian donors. To predict cytomegalovirus infection status, the study combined high-throughput TCR immunosequencing, statistical association of individual TCRs with disease status, and machine learning. HLA typing included class I and class II loci at four-digit resolution. A later analysis re-examined previously published TCR beta repertoires from roughly 720 donors and added high-resolution HLA genotyping to investigate patterns of TCR occurrence. An earlier analysis of 500 to 750 of the donors applied high-throughput TCR beta sequencing to assess whether each TCR beta V gene segment acted as functional or pseudogenic. In addition to the first cohort of 650 to 750 subjects, a separate validation cohort of 100 to 150 different subjects was used. The study aimed to test whether cataloging public T cell receptors could reveal signatures of past pathogen exposure. An early release that covered fewer than 800 HLA-typed donors contained 300 to 350 gigabases of sequencing data and 70 million to 100 million unique TCR sequences. The study profiled the T cell repertoires of under 700 subjects by immunosequencing and related them to cytomegalovirus serostatus. Across some 400 genotyped donors of the cohort, an average of about 240,000 unique TCR beta nucleotide sequences per donor were sequenced, and approximately 17% of those sequences were non-productive. Typing coverage differed by locus: A, B, C, DRB1 and DQB1 were typed in roughly 620-630 donors, DQA1 in 522, DPA1 in 600 to 610, and DPB1 in just under 490. Every repertoire in the discovery cohort had been generated on one and the same sequencing platform. Genome-wide SNP genotypes for about 65% of the roughly 670 donors were used in a later genetic analysis, which treated that subset as a discovery cohort. Donor age, sex, ethnicity and CMV serostatus were compiled together with the repertoire data. The later analysis used no new phenotypic data to find candidate immune exposures, relying instead on TCR beta sequences and their occurrence across donors. Broad study findings and their caveats: A group of highly shared sequence variants was considered likely to be a technical artifact of the sequencing pipeline. A later analysis reported that several top co-occurrence clusters appeared linked to parvovirus B19, influenza, CMV and Epstein-Barr virus. Compared with the 666-donor mean, donors in an Asian-associated ancestry cluster had fewer N-insertions in productive TCRs, according to a later genetic analysis. The authors suggested that the approach could potentially be generalized to other disease states and immunological phenotypes. Across donors, most TCR sequences were observed very rarely, whereas some public TCRs were present in many individuals. Correlated functional status among segregating V segments might be attributable to linkage disequilibrium, but an unknown experimental factor could not be ruled out. In this cohort, only TCR beta chains were sequenced, and detectable features were limited by the absence of alpha or paired-chain data. A further reported finding was that TCR beta sequences accurately predicted the HLA-A and HLA-B alleles for most subjects in the first cohort. A total of 150 to 200 TCR beta chains were listed by the study as associated with cytomegalovirus. At a false discovery rate of 0.05, a later analysis linked under 20,000 TCR beta sequences to specific HLA alleles. The earlier analysis of about 600 of the donors excluded 15 to 20 rarely observed V segments, including chromosome 9 orphons, because counts were too low. Some IMGT-functional V segments, including TRBV6-2 and TRBV6-3, could not be distinguished by the 87-base-pair reads and were therefore excluded. A later analysis found that HLA-associated TCR beta chains were more clonally expanded and had lower generation probabilities than equally common non-associated chains. The only immune exposure information available for the cohort was CMV serostatus. Because some donors lacked HLA typing at each locus, the association tests relied only on the typed subset. A later genetic analysis associated a missense DCLRE1C variant with V-gene and J-gene trimming of TCR beta chains, and an independent cohort replicated the association. In vitro tests confirmed that three of the cytomegalovirus-associated TCR beta chains recognize cytomegalovirus antigens. Cytomegalovirus status was reported to be diagnosed by the classifier with high specificity and sensitivity in both the original and validation cohorts. Sequencing depth was assumed to be roughly uniform across donors in the presence/absence analyses, though that assumption may not hold. A later analysis found that TCR association rates varied across HLA loci, with DRB1 alleles showing the most associated TCRs and HLA-C alleles the fewest. According to a later analysis, most CMV-associated TCR beta chains appeared to be HLA-restricted, and the HLA associations seemed to be driven largely by CMV exposure. In an earlier analysis of around 600 of the donors, most TCR beta V segments appeared in productive rearrangements about 90% or about 30% of the time, broadly matching IMGT annotations. Assigning TCR associations to individual alleles was difficult when HLA alleles, especially DR and DQ, strongly co-occurred.

The chain employs TRBV27 and TRBJ2-7; 7 central nucleotides agree with TRBD2. The clonotype originates from a man in his forties in good health and CMV-seropositive. Sequencing was carried out using PBMCs. The CDR3: CASSLIGGSGEQYF. The DNA sequence is TGTGCCAGCAGTTTAATCGGGGGGTCGGGCGAGCAGTACTTC.